Listed here are 18 T cell receptor beta chains from one sample, sequenced in a study of blood T cell repertoires in COVID-19. The assay was immunoSEQ multiplex PCR, and TCRdb's table has in-frame clones only and misses some. The sample gives some 300,000 clones, about nine tenths of which show up once; roughly a tenth is in the top ten. Sequencing used PBMCs or T cells enriched from blood (not recorded which). These receptors all come from a woman aged 25 to 39 who had recovered from COVID-19.

The rearrangement links TRBV7-2 to TRBJ2-3; D is possibly TRBD1 (6 bases). The CDR3 extends over 14 amino acids. The germline V gene has CDR1 SGHTA and CDR2 FQGNSA. Between the trimmed V and J ends, which lost 5 bases and 4 bases, there was a span of 13 bases. The CDR3 DNA follows: TGTGCCAGCAGCCCTGGCGGACAGCCAGATACGCAGTATTTT. Residues: CASSPGGQPDTQYF.

The rearrangement uses TRBV11-3 and TRBJ2-3; 7 bases map to TRBD2. The germline CDR1 and CDR2 sequences are SGHNT and YENEEA. The CDR3 is 12 residues long. With V trimmed by 1 base and J by 11 bases, 3 bases remained unmatched. CDR3 in amino acids: CASSLGDYQQYF. The CDR3 nucleotides are TGTGCCAGCAGCTTAGGGGACTACCAGCAGTATTTT.

The chain couples TRBV7-9 to TRBJ1-1; possibly TRBD1 for D (5 bases). This CDR3 has 14 residues. Germline V gene data show CDR1 as SEHNR and CDR2 as FQNEAQ (reference sequence). The V gene lost 3 bases and the J gene lost 4 bases, with 12 bases spanning the gap. The CDR3 sequence is CASSFDSGGTEAFF. As DNA, the CDR3 is TGTGCCAGCAGCTTTGACTCCGGGGGCACTGAAGCTTTCTTT. Full variable domain (missing parts from reference TRBV7-9 and TRBJ1-1): DTGVSQNPRHKITKRGQNVTFRCDPISEHNRLYWYRQTLGQGPEFLTYFQNEAQLEKSRLLSDRFSAERPKGSFSTLEIQRTEQGDSAMYLCASSFDSGGTEAFFGQGTRLTVV.

The V and J genes are TRBV9 and TRBJ2-1; 9 nucleotides line up with TRBD2. CDR1 and CDR2 from the germline V gene are SGDLS and YYNGEE. Trimming cost V 3 bases and J 3 bases; bases outside gene matches: 7. The CDR3 runs 16 residues. CDR3 DNA: TGTGCCAGCAGCGAAAGAGCGGGAGGCTTCTACAATGAGCAGTTCTTC. Translated, it gives CASSERAGGFYNEQFF.

The chain couples TRBV13 to TRBJ2-7; D is unclear. V was pared by 2 bases and J by 0 bases, with 8 bases between. The CDR3 is made up of 14 amino acids. The germline gives CDR1 PRHDT, CDR2 FYEKMQ (reference sequence). CDR3 sequence reads: CASSLKPDSYEQYF. CDR3 DNA sequence: TGTGCCAGCAGCTTAAAGCCCGACTCCTACGAGCAGTACTTC. Looking up the rest from reference TRBV13 and TRBJ2-7 gives the full variable domain: AAGVIQSPRHLIKEKRETATLKCYPIPRHDTVYWYQQGPGQDPQFLISFYEKMQSDKGSIPDRFSAQQFSDYHSELNMSSLELGDSALYFCASSLKPDSYEQYFGPGTRLTVT.

The CDR3 sequence: CASSAPSGRGYEQYF. As DNA, the CDR3 is TGTGCCAGCAGCGCCCCTAGCGGGAGGGGCTACGAGCAGTACTTC. This chain connects TRBV7-9 to TRBJ2-7, with 12 bases matching TRBD2. The V gene end was trimmed by 5 bases and the J gene end by 3 bases; junction bases not matched to a gene: 5. Germline CDR1 reads SEHNR; CDR2 reads FQNEAQ (reference sequence). The CDR3 sequence is 15 residues long.

The chain has TRBV11-3 and TRBJ2-5; D remains ambiguous. CDR1 SGHNT and CDR2 YENEEA come from the germline V gene. V lost 5 bases and J lost 5, with 12 bases in between. CDR3 length: 13 residues. CDR3 residues: CASSPDVSETQYF. In nucleotides, the CDR3 is TGTGCCAGCAGCCCTGATGTGAGTGAGACCCAGTACTTC.

This sequence joins TRBV2 and TRBJ2-7; 9 bases match TRBD2. The J segment lost 6 bases and the V segment lost 8 bases, leaving 14 bases of the junction unmatched. Germline assignment: CDR1 SNHLY and CDR2 FYNNEI. The CDR3 is 15 residues long. In DNA, the CDR3 is TGTGCCAGCGGCTTTCAAGCGGGAGGATTAGGCGAGCAGTACTTC. Its translation: CASGFQAGGLGEQYF.

The chain links TRBV19 to TRBJ2-3, with D uncertain. Germline assignment: CDR1 LNHDA and CDR2 SQIVND (reference sequence). The CDR3 is made up of 14 amino acids. V lost 3 bases and J lost 1, with 8 bases in between. The CDR3 protein is CASSIKLGTDTQYF. CDR3 coding DNA: TGTGCCAGTAGTATCAAACTTGGCACAGATACGCAGTATTTT.

CDR3 DNA: TGTGCCTGGAGGGGGGGATCTGGGAGCCCTGGCTACACCTTC. Its protein is CAWRGGSGSPGYTF. The rearrangement joins TRBV30 to TRBJ1-2; D may be TRBD1 (5 bases). Germline lookup yields CDR1 GTSNPN and CDR2 SVGIG (reference sequence). The CDR3 runs to 14 residues. The V gene lost 3 bases and the J gene lost 7 bases, with 18 bases spanning the gap. Using reference TRBV30 and TRBJ1-2 for the parts outside the CDR3, the full variable domain is SQTIHQWPATLVQPVGSPLSLECTVEGTSNPNLYWYRQAAGRGLQLLFYSVGIGQISSEVPQNLSASRPQDRQFILSSKKLLLSDSGFYLCAWRGGSGSPGYTFGSGTRLTVV.

V and J are TRBV5-1 and TRBJ1-5; D call uncertain. Germline V gene sequence: CDR1 SGHRS, CDR2 YFSETQ. The CDR3 sequence is 15 residues long. V gave up 4 bases and J gave up 0 bases, with 11 bases separating them. The CDR3 DNA is TGCGCCAGCAGCATAACGGGAGATAGCAATCAGCCCCAGCATTTT. Amino acids: CASSITGDSNQPQHF.

The chain carries TRBV4-3 and TRBJ1-3; a possible D gene is TRBD1 (5 bases). The CDR3 runs to 14 residues. The V gene lost 4 bases and the J gene lost 4 bases, with 11 bases spanning the gap. Germline values: CDR1 LGHNA, CDR2 YSLEER. The CDR3: CASSRAGPGNTIYF. The CDR3 DNA follows: TGCGCCAGCAGCCGGGCAGGGCCGGGAAACACCATATATTTT.

In the case of this clone: The same CDR3 arises from other DNA sequences in this sample as well. This chain connects TRBV9 to TRBJ2-1; 10 bases are shared with TRBD2. The CDR3 covers 15 residues. The germline CDR1 and CDR2 sequences are SGDLS and YYNGEE. V was pared by 3 bases and J by 0 bases, with 0 bases of the junction left unmatched. The CDR3 loop reads CASSGTSGSYNEQFF. In nucleotides, the CDR3 is TGTGCCAGCAGCGGGACTAGCGGCTCCTACAATGAGCAGTTCTTC.

The chain is built from TRBV14 and TRBJ2-7; D gene ambiguous. V lost 4 bases, J lost 8 bases, and 21 bases lay in between. The CDR3 is 15 residues long. The V gene's germline CDR1 is SGHDN and CDR2 FVKESK. Written as DNA, the CDR3 is TGTGCCAGCAGCCCTATCAAATCCACACGAGCGAAGCAGTACTTC. Translating it yields CASSPIKSTRAKQYF.

The chain couples TRBV7-9 to TRBJ1-1; D perhaps matches TRBD1 (6 bases). V lost 8 bases to trimming and J lost 11 bases, with 24 bases between them. Germline V gene data show CDR1 as SEHNR and CDR2 as FQNEAQ (reference sequence). CDR3 length: 14 residues. The DNA of the CDR3 is TGTGCCAGCCAACAACAGGGCGATTATCTGCATGCTTTCTTT. Protein product: CASQQQGDYLHAFF. Looking up the rest from reference TRBV7-9 and TRBJ1-1 gives the full variable domain: DTGVSQNPRHKITKRGQNVTFRCDPISEHNRLYWYRQTLGQGPEFLTYFQNEAQLEKSRLLSDRFSAERPKGSFSTLEIQRTEQGDSAMYLCASQQQGDYLHAFFGQGTRLTVV.

The rearrangement uses TRBV9 and TRBJ1-2, with 8 bases identical to TRBD1. This CDR3 region has 18 residues. In germline, CDR1 is SGDLS, CDR2 YYNGEE. V shed 0 bases and J 2 bases; nucleotides not matched to a gene: 12. This CDR3 reads CASSVAKGRQGRNYGYTF. CDR3 in DNA: TGTGCCAGCAGCGTAGCTAAAGGGCGACAGGGGAGGAACTATGGCTACACCTTC.

This rearrangement joins TRBV6-5 to TRBJ2-7; 7 positions match TRBD2. Trimming cost V 4 bases and J 7 bases; bases outside gene matches: 7. The CDR3 is made up of 13 amino acids. Germline-derived CDR1 and CDR2 are MNHEY and SVGAGI. The CDR3 nucleotides are TGTGCCAGCAGTTCCAGCGGGGCCCAAGAGCAGTACTTC. It is translated as CASSSSGAQEQYF.

The V call is TRBV29-1, the J call TRBJ1-3; 9 bases line up with TRBD1. With V trimmed by 0 bases and J by 3 bases, 3 bases remained unmatched. Germline values: CDR1 SQVTM, CDR2 ANQGSEA. The CDR3 length is 15 residues. DNA for the CDR3: TGCAGCGTTGAAGAGGGGGACAGGGATGGAAACACCATATATTTT. Translated: CSVEEGDRDGNTIYF.